The 4 T cell receptor beta chains presented below share a single source sample, sequenced in a study of OX40 agonist ivuxolimab in advanced cancers. Produced via immunoSEQ multiplex PCR; TCRdb's table is partial and in-frame only. The table records 70,000 or so clones, roughly nine tenths of them present only once. Sequencing used CD4+ or CD8+ T cells sorted from blood, obtained in a trial of the OX40 agonist ivuxolimab. The source is an adult with an advanced solid tumor such as melanoma, head and neck, liver or kidney cancer.

Notes on this clone: At the DNA level, this CDR3 is encoded by other sequences in the same sample as well. The rearrangement uses TRBV7-9 and TRBJ2-7; no firm D call. The CDR3 has 13 amino acids. Trimming left V 1 base short and J 3 bases short, with 7 bases between. Germline V gives CDR1 SEHNR, CDR2 FQNEAQ (reference sequence). This CDR3 is CASSLGGNYEQYF. Written as DNA, the CDR3 is TGTGCCAGCAGCTTAGGGGGTAACTACGAGCAGTACTTC.

V usage is TRBV7-8 and J usage is TRBJ2-1; 10 bases map to TRBD2. CDR3 length: 17 amino acids. V shed 2 bases, J shed 8 bases, and the junction held 12 bases outside the gene matches. Per germline, CDR1 SGHVS and CDR2 FQNEAQ. The CDR3 loop is CASSLFGNTGTSDEQFF. In DNA form, the CDR3 reads TGTGCCAGCAGCTTATTTGGCAATACCGGGACTAGCGATGAGCAGTTCTTC. The entire variable domain, with the rest obtained from reference TRBV7-8 and TRBJ2-1, is as follows: GAGVSQSPRYKVAKRGQDVALRCDPISGHVSLFWYQQALGQGPEFLTYFQNEAQLDKSGLPSDRFFAERPEGSVSTLKIQRTQQEDSAVYLCASSLFGNTGTSDEQFFGPGTRLTVL.

The gene calls are TRBV11-2 and TRBJ1-2; D unclear. The V end lost 1 base, the J end lost 5 bases, and 17 bases lay between the germline ends. Looked up from germline, CDR1 is SGHAT and CDR2 is FQNNGV. CDR3 size: 16 residues. CDR3 region: CASSLGSAGSGYGYTF. CDR3 DNA: TGTGCCAGCAGCTTAGGAAGCGCCGGGTCTGGGTATGGCTACACCTTC.

The chain links TRBV2 to TRBJ2-5; TRBD1 agrees at 9 bases. Losses at the gene ends were 8 bases for V and 3 bases for J; bases not matched to a gene: 10. CDR1 and CDR2 (germline): SNHLY, FYNNEI. CDR3 length: 15 amino acids. For the CDR3, the DNA is TGTGCCAGCGGGTCCCGGGACAGGGCCGAAGAGACCCAGTACTTC. Protein sequence: CASGSRDRAEETQYF.